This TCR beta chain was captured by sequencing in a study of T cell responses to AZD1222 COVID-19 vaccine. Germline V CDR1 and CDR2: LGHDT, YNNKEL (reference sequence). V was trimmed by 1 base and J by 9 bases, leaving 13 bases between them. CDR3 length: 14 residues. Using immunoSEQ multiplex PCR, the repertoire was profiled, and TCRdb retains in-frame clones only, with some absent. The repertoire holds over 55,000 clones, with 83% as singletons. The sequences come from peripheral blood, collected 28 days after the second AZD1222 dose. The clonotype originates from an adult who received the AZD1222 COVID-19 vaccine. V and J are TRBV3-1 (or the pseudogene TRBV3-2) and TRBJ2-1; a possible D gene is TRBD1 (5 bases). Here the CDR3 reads CASSQVSRRGEQFF. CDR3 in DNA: TGTGCCAGCAGCCAAGTTAGCAGAAGGGGTGAGCAGTTCTTC.